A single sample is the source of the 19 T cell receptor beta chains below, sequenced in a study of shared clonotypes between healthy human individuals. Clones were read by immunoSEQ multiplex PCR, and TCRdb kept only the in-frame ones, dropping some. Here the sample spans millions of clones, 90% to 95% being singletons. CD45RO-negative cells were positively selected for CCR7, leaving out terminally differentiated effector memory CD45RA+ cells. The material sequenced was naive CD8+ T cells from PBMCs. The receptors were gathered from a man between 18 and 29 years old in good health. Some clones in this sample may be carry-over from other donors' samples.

The CDR3 sequence is CATSSYRGISYNEQFF. The CDR3 nucleotides are TGTGCCACCAGCTCCTACAGGGGGATCTCCTACAATGAGCAGTTCTTC. The V call is TRBV15, the J call TRBJ2-1; 8 bases are shared with TRBD1. The V gene's germline CDR1 is LNHNV and CDR2 YYDKDF (reference sequence). This CDR3 comprises 16 residues. The J segment lost 0 bases and the V segment lost 5 bases, leaving 6 bases of the junction unmatched.

The CDR3 loop is CASSQDIREDTIYF. Written as DNA, the CDR3 is TGCGCCAGCAGCCAAGATATACGGGAAGACACCATATATTTT. The V and J genes are TRBV4-1 and TRBJ1-3, with unresolved D. V was clipped by 0 bases and J by 8 bases, with 11 bases between them. The CDR3 covers 14 residues. The V gene's germline CDR1 is MGHRA and CDR2 YSYEKL.

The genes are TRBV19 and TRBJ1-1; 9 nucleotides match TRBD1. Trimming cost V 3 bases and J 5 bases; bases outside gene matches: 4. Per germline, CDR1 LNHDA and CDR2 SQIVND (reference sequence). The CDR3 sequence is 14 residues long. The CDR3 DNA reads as TGTGCCAGTAGTATCACACAGGGGGCAACTGAAGCTTTCTTT. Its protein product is CASSITQGATEAFF.

Here the CDR3 DNA reads TGTGCCAGCACCGGACAGGGGGCAGCTTTCTTT. Encoded protein: CASTGQGAAFF. The rearrangement joins TRBV7-9 to TRBJ1-1, with TRBD1 identical over 11 bases. V dropped 7 bases and J dropped 10; count of bases not matched to a gene: 2. The CDR3 is made up of 11 amino acids. Germline assignment: CDR1 SEHNR and CDR2 FQNEAQ (reference sequence).

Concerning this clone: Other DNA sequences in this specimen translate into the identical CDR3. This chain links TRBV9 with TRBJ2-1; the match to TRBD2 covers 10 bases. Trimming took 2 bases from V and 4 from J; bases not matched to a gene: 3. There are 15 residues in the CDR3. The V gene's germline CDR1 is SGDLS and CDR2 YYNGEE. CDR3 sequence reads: CASSVSGRGYNEQFF. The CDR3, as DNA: TGTGCCAGCAGCGTCAGCGGGAGGGGTTACAATGAGCAGTTCTTC.

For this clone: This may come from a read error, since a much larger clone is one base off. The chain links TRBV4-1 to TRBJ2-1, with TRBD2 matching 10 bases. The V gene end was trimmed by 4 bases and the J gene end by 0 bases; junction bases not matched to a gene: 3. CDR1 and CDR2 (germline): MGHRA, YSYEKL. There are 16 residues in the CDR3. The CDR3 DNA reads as TGCGCCAGCAGCCCCTCTAGCGGGAGCTCCTACAATGAGCAGTTCTTC. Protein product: CASSPSSGSSYNEQFF.

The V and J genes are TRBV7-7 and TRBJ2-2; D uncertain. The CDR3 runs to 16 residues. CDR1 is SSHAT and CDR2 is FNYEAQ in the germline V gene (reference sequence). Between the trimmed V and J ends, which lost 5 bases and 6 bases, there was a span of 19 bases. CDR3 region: CASSPSETGWSGELFF. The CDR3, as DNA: TGTGCCAGCAGCCCCAGCGAAACGGGCTGGTCCGGGGAGCTGTTTTTT.

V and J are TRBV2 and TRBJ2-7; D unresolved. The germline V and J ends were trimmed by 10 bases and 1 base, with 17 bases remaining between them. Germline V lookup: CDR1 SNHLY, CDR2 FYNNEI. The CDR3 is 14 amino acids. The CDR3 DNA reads TGTGCCACCCGACACGAGTCGGAATCCTACGAGCAGTACTTC. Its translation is CATRHESESYEQYF.

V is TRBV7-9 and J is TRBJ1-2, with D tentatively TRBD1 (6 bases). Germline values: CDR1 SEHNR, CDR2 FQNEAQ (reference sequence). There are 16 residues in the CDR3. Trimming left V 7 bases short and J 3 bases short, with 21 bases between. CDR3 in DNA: TGTGCCAGCACCTCAACAGGGTTACCTTTTGACTATGGCTACACCTTC. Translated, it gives CASTSTGLPFDYGYTF.

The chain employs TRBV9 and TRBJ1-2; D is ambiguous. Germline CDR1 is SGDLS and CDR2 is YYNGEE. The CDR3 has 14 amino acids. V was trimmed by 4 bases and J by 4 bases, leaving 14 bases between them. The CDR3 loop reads CASSSQTELYGYTF. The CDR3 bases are TGTGCCAGCAGCTCCCAGACCGAACTCTATGGCTACACCTTC.

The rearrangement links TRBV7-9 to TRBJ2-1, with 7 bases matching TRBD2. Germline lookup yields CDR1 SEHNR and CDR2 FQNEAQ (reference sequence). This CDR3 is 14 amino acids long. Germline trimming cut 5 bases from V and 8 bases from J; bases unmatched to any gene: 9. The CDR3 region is CASSREGSGDEQFF. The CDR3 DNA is TGTGCCAGCAGCAGGGAGGGGTCGGGAGATGAGCAGTTCTTC. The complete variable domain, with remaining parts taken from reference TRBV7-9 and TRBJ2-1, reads DTGVSQNPRHKITKRGQNVTFRCDPISEHNRLYWYRQTLGQGPEFLTYFQNEAQLEKSRLLSDRFSAERPKGSFSTLEIQRTEQGDSAMYLCASSREGSGDEQFFGPGTRLTVL.

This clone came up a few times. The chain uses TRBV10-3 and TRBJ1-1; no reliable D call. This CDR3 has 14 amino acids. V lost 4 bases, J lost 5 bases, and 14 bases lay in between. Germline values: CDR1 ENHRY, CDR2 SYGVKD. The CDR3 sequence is CAISGGGVGTEAFF. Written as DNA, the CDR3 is TGTGCCATCAGTGGCGGTGGGGTCGGAACTGAAGCTTTCTTT.

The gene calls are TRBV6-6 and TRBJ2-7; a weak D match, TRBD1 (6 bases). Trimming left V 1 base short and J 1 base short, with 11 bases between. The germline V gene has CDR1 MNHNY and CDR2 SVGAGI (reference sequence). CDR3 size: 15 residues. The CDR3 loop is CASSYFTGSSYEQYF. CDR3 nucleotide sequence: TGTGCCAGCAGTTACTTTACAGGGTCGTCCTACGAGCAGTACTTC.

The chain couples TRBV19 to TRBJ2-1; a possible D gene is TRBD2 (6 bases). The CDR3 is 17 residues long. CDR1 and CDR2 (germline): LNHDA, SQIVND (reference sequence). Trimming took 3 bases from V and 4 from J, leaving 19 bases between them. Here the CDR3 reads CASSMDPGREGYNEQFF. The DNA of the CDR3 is TGTGCCAGTAGTATGGATCCCGGGAGAGAAGGTTACAATGAGCAGTTCTTC.

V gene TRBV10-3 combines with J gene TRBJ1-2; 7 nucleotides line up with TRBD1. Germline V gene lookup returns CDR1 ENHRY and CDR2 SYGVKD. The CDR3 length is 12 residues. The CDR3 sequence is CAPRGRGYGYTF. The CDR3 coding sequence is TGTGCACCCAGGGGCAGGGGGTACGGCTACACCTTC.

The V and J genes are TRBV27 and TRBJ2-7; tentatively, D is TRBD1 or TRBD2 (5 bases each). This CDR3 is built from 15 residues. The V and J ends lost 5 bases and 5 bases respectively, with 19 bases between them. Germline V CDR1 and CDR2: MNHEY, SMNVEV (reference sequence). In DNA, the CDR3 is TGTGCCAGCAGTCCCATCGGGACCCCCGGAGACGAGCAGTACTTC. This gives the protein CASSPIGTPGDEQYF.

DNA of the CDR3: TGTGCCAGCAGTGCCGGGACACTTACTCACAATGAGCAGTTCTTC. Translating it yields CASSAGTLTHNEQFF. V usage is TRBV6-1 and J usage is TRBJ2-1, with D possibly TRBD1 on 6 matching bases. Trimming cost V 4 bases and J 5 bases, with 15 bases left between them. Germline V gene lookup returns CDR1 MNHNS and CDR2 SASEGT. CDR3 length equals 15 residues.

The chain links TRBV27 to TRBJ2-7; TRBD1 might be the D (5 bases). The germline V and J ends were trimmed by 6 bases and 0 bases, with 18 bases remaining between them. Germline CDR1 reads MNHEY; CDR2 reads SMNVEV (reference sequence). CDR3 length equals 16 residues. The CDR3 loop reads CASSYSIGDSSYEQYF. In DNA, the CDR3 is TGTGCCAGCAGCTATAGTATTGGTGACAGCTCCTACGAGCAGTACTTC.

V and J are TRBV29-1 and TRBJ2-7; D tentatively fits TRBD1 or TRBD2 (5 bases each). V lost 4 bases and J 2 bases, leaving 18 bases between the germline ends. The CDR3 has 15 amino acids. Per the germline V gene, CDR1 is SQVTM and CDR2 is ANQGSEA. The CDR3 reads CSVAGSLNLPYEQYF. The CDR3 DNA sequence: TGCAGCGTTGCAGGGAGTCTAAACTTACCCTACGAGCAGTACTTC.